This T cell receptor beta chain was sequenced for a study of T cells in tuberculosis. For the study at large: This South African cohort compared adolescents with or without latent tuberculosis against adults with active tuberculosis.

Study outcomes and limitations: Active tuberculosis cases were adults; controls were adolescents.

In the case of this clone: Its cognate antigen is unknown.

Sequencing was performed with immunoSEQ multiplex PCR; in TCRdb, only in-frame clones are kept and a portion is missing. The table includes approximately 28,000 clones, over 90% detected once. On average about 100,000 T cells per donor were immunosequenced. This CDR3 is built from 19 residues. Germline V gene sequence: CDR1 LNHNV, CDR2 YYDKDF (reference sequence). V shed 11 bases, J shed 5 bases, and the junction held 24 bases outside the gene matches. The sample taken for sequencing was PBMCs. This chain joins TRBV15 and TRBJ2-2; 9 bases are shared with TRBD1. The TCR was taken from a donor aged 5 to 30 with latent tuberculosis or without tuberculosis infection. CDR3 protein: CAPSPTLSPGQGITGELFF. CDR3 sequence (DNA): TGTGCCCCTAGTCCAACCCTTTCGCCGGGACAGGGAATAACCGGGGAGCTGTTTTTT.